These T cell receptor beta chains were read from a single sample in a study of HIV-infected children after antiretroviral therapy interruption. TCRdb analysed the 3' RACE reads with MiXCR anew, one entry per CDR3 protein. The sample records more than 75,000 distinct CDR3 sequences, approximately 6.9% being singletons. The sample in question was CD45RA+ CD4+ T cells from PBMCs, pooled from several time points, obtained from a donor given antiretroviral therapy, either interrupted or continuous. These receptors originate from a pool of human donors with HIV. Both conserved end residues are trimmed from each CDR3.

v_call cdr3_aa
TRBV15 ATSRDRAYGYT
TRBV14 ASSQLGASRHEQY
TRBV12-3/TRBV12-4 ASSKDRNTEAF
TRBV15 ATSRGDRAQPQH
TRBV7-7 ASSLLTGTTGELF
TRBV6-1 ASKEFSMNTEAF
TRBV2 ASTASPGYEQY
TRBV23-1 SSSQSRDSDYT
TRBV29-1 SVERDSAGGVLLREAF
TRBV19 ASSTLSGGLNEQF
TRBV3-1 ASSQVSYNEQF
TRBV12-3/TRBV12-4 ASSLNGRREQY
TRBV20-1 SRWRAGVTDTQY
TRBV29-1 SVFLGQGAGTQY
TRBV5-1 ASSLGGNRGTDTQY
TRBV10-3 AISGTGSMSYEQY
TRBV7-2 ASSSRPYEQY
TRBV11-2 ASSLGRVSNQPQH
TRBV10-1 ASSNPWTGMKETQY
TRBV29-1 SVEGDNTEAF
TRBV2 ASSTRTEGEF
TRBV5-1 ASSLSGEHEQY
TRBV5-1 ASSSGTSRIKY
TRBV20-1 SAIRGGSTDTQY
TRBV12-3/TRBV12-4 ASTPSRGFSYNEQF
TRBV6-5 ASSRTRTNTGELF
TRBV19 ASTVTEGTGFLSNQPQH
TRBV19 VSRTEGTYNEQF
TRBV20-1 SAIPGQREKQDTQY
TRBV20-1 SARSSAGGPWNEQF
TRBV18 ASSLSGAGGTDTQY
TRBV6-5 ASSYSALTGELF
TRBV2 ASRLEGQGRTEAF
TRBV24-1 ATSDSGTGGFQPQH
TRBV19 ASSTSSGVYEQY
TRBV29-1 SASDQYEQY
TRBV6-1 ASRQGVSDTQY
TRBV2 ASSETGVGELF
TRBV12-3/TRBV12-4 ASSPRAEAF
TRBV19 ASTPDRGPPNTEAF
TRBV4-2 ASSQGGQGNQPQH
TRBV4-2 ASSQAEGANYGYT
TRBV5-1 ASSLGTASGSYEQY
TRBV2 ASSVGGTEAF
TRBV13 ASSHRDRVGEQY
TRBV10-3 AISLTDYSDYGYT
TRBV7-9 ASSGDLLGQRGETQY
TRBV20-1 SAGTGPYSNQPQH
TRBV7-5 ISVPEATQGISGNTIY